The 6 T cell receptor beta chains below come from one sample, sequenced in a study of chemoradiotherapy in HPV16-positive cancers. Generated by immunoSEQ multiplex PCR, the TCRdb table keeps only in-frame clones and is missing some. The table has around 6,200 clones, 81% seen once; the top ten hold more than 6.5%. The sample in question was tumor tissue, obtained from a patient who underwent chemoradiotherapy. These TCRs come from a human donor with HPV-associated anogenital cancer.

The chain combines TRBV7-9 with TRBJ2-2; 12 bases are a match to TRBD2. Germline V gene sequence: CDR1 SEHNR, CDR2 FQNEAQ (reference sequence). The CDR3 sequence is 17 residues long. V was pared by 5 bases and J by 1 base, with 5 bases of the junction left unmatched. CDR3 in amino acids: CASSTRTSGMNTGELFF. CDR3 nucleotides: TGTGCCAGCAGCACCCGGACTAGCGGGATGAACACCGGGGAGCTGTTTTTT.

The chain is built from TRBV9 and TRBJ1-1, with 8 positions matching TRBD1. From germline, CDR1 is SGDLS and CDR2 YYNGEE. The CDR3 consists of 13 residues. V lost 4 bases, J lost 4 bases, and 3 bases stayed unmatched. The CDR3 nucleotides are TGTGCCAGCAGCCTAGACAGGGGCACTGAAGCTTTCTTT. The encoded protein is CASSLDRGTEAFF.

The chain carries TRBV2 and TRBJ2-5, with TRBD2 matching 7 bases. CDR1 SNHLY and CDR2 FYNNEI come from the germline V gene. With V trimmed by 7 bases and J by 5 bases, 4 bases remained unmatched. The CDR3 extends over 12 amino acids. The CDR3 region is CASMGGMETQYF. CDR3 coding DNA: TGTGCCAGCATGGGGGGGATGGAGACCCAGTACTTC.

This clone showed up just once. This rearrangement joins TRBV6-6 to TRBJ2-3; TRBD2 agrees at 7 bases. The V gene end was trimmed by 5 bases and the J gene end by 2 bases; junction bases not matched to a gene: 4. There are 14 residues in the CDR3. Germline lookup yields CDR1 MNHNY and CDR2 SVGAGI (reference sequence). The CDR3 sequence: CASSLGRTTDTQYF. The CDR3 nucleotides are TGTGCCAGCAGTCTCGGGAGGACCACAGATACGCAGTATTTT.

This chain joins TRBV30 and TRBJ1-6; D is undetermined. This CDR3 is built from 14 residues. The germline V and J ends were trimmed by 4 bases and 4 bases, with 11 bases remaining between them. The germline CDR1 and CDR2 sequences are GTSNPN and SVGIG (reference sequence). CDR3 nucleotide sequence: TGTGCCTGGAATTCGGACGGATATAATTCACCCCTCCACTTT. Its translation: CAWNSDGYNSPLHF. Full variable domain (remainder filled in from reference TRBV30 and TRBJ1-6): SQTIHQWPATLVQPVGSPLSLECTVEGTSNPNLYWYRQAAGRGLQLLFYSVGIGQISSEVPQNLSASRPQDRQFILSSKKLLLSDSGFYLCAWNSDGYNSPLHFGNGTRLTVT.

The chain employs TRBV19 and TRBJ1-2; TRBD1 matches 9 bases. Unmatched junction bases numbered 8, after V lost 9 bases and J lost 3 bases. The CDR3 is 14 residues long. Germline loops: CDR1 LNHDA, CDR2 SQIVND (reference sequence). The DNA for the CDR3 is TGTGCCAGCAAAGACCGGGACAGGGACTATGGCTACACCTTC. Translated: CASKDRDRDYGYTF. Full variable domain (remainder filled in from reference TRBV19 and TRBJ1-2): DGGITQSPKYLFRKEGQNVTLSCEQNLNHDAMYWYRQDPGQGLRLIYYSQIVNDFQKGDIAEGYSVSREKKESFPLTVTSAQKNPTAFYLCASKDRDRDYGYTFGSGTRLTVV.